One and the same sample provided the 8 T cell receptor beta chains below, sequenced in a study of CD8 T cells in Susac syndrome. Roughly 0.45 to 1 ug RNA was reverse transcribed with random hexamers. TCRdb re-derived calls from the immunoSEQ multiplex PCR reads in MiXCR, one entry per CDR3 protein. The table lists fewer than 100,000 distinct CDR3 sequences, roughly 90% of them singletons, with about 0.52% in the top ten. Sequenced: CD8+ T cells from PBMCs. These receptors were collected from a human donor with multiple sclerosis.

The chain links TRBV9 to TRBJ2-1; TRBD1 agrees at 7 bases. Germline V gives CDR1 SGDLS, CDR2 YYNGEE. With V trimmed by 2 bases and J by 6 bases, 11 bases remained unmatched. CDR3 length: 16 amino acids. The CDR3 nucleotides are TGTGCCAGCAGCGTTTCCGACAGGGAAGTACCCAATGAGCAGTTCTTC. Its translation is CASSVSDREVPNEQFF. The variable domain in full, completed from reference TRBV9 and TRBJ2-1, reads DSGVTQTPKHLITATGQRVTLRCSPRSGDLSVYWYQQSLDQGLQFLIQYYNGEERAKGNILERFSAQQFPDLHSELNLSSLELGDSALYFCASSVSDREVPNEQFFGPGTRLTVL.

This chain links TRBV20-1 with TRBJ2-1; D may match TRBD1 or TRBD2 (5 bases each). This CDR3 contains 15 residues. Looked up from germline, CDR1 is DFQATT and CDR2 is SNEGSKA (reference sequence). The ends were cut back, 0 bases at V and 5 bases at J, with 14 bases in the middle. CDR3 sequence reads: CSARDGGGVDNEQFF. DNA of the CDR3: TGCAGTGCTAGAGACGGTGGGGGAGTGGACAATGAGCAGTTCTTC.

V gene TRBV5-1 combines with J gene TRBJ2-1; D tentatively fits TRBD1 or TRBD2 (5 bases each). The V and J ends lost 4 bases and 6 bases respectively, with 11 bases between them. The CDR3 spans 13 residues. CDR1 is SGHRS and CDR2 is YFSETQ in the germline V gene. The CDR3 sequence is CASSLDSGNEQFF. DNA of the CDR3: TGCGCCAGCAGCCTCGACAGCGGCAATGAGCAGTTCTTC.

The rearrangement links TRBV18 to TRBJ1-2; D might be TRBD1 (5 bases). The ends were cut back, 0 bases at V and 0 bases at J, with 20 bases in the middle. CDR3 size: 19 residues. Per the germline V gene, CDR1 is KGHSH and CDR2 is LQKENI. The CDR3 spells CASSPPSTGPESPNYGYTF. DNA of the CDR3: TGTGCCAGCTCACCACCATCCACAGGCCCCGAATCCCCTAACTATGGCTACACCTTC.

The chain combines TRBV16 with TRBJ1-1; D is unresolved. This CDR3 spans 13 amino acids. Germline V lookup: CDR1 KGHSY, CDR2 FQNENV. Deletions cut 6 bases from V and 5 bases from J, with 13 bases between. Here the CDR3 reads CASSPEPGTEAFF. CDR3 DNA sequence: TGTGCCAGCAGTCCGGAACCGGGTACTGAAGCTTTCTTT.

This chain uses TRBV14 with TRBJ2-1; no clear D gene. V was clipped by 0 bases and J by 0 bases, with 9 bases between them. The CDR3 runs 16 residues. Per germline, CDR1 SGHDN and CDR2 FVKESK. CDR3 loop: CASSQDRSYSYNEQFF. CDR3 coding DNA: TGTGCCAGCAGCCAAGATCGGTCCTACTCCTACAATGAGCAGTTCTTC.

The chain carries TRBV4-1 and TRBJ2-3; no reliable D call. The CDR3 is 16 amino acids. V gave up 4 bases and J gave up 2 bases, with 16 bases separating them. Germline loops: CDR1 MGHRA, CDR2 YSYEKL. CDR3: CASSRRPGDLTDTQYF. The CDR3, as DNA: TGCGCCAGCAGCCGGCGGCCAGGAGACCTCACAGATACGCAGTATTTT.

The chain joins TRBV28 to TRBJ2-7; D possibly corresponds to TRBD2 (6 bases). This CDR3 has 12 residues. Germline assignment: CDR1 MDHEN and CDR2 SYDVKM. The V end was cut by 6 bases, the J end by 7 bases, with 13 bases between. The CDR3 DNA sequence: TGTGCCAGCAGCCCGACGGCGGGGGAGCAGTACTTC. Protein product: CASSPTAGEQYF.